The clone carrying this T cell receptor (beta chain) has more than one count but fewer than ten. These data are taken from a study of patients and donors after allogeneic stem cell transplantation. TCRdb reanalysed the RT-PCR reads using MiXCR and keeps one entry per CDR3 protein. The table has approximately 410,000 distinct CDR3 sequences, around 15% seen once. Germline CDR1 reads SGHRS; CDR2 reads YFSETQ. The CDR3 totals 15 residues. The V and J ends lost 2 bases and 7 bases respectively, with 18 bases between them. Input material: blood, either unsorted or a sorted T cell fraction (not recorded which). V gene TRBV5-1 combines with J gene TRBJ1-2; perhaps TRBD1 as D (5 bases). This TCR derives from a human donor who was either an allogeneic HSCT recipient or a stem cell or donor lymphocyte infusion donor (not recorded which). It is not recorded whose cells these are; they may come from a transplant donor. CDR3 amino acids: CASSFPAEGWRGYTF. In DNA form, the CDR3 reads TGCGCCAGCAGCTTCCCTGCCGAGGGGTGGCGTGGCTACACCTTC.